This entry lists 25 T cell receptor beta chains sequenced from one sample in a study of blood T cell repertoires in COVID-19. Method: immunoSEQ multiplex PCR; TCRdb's copy keeps in-frame clones and lacks some. The sample has about 110,000 clones, 88% seen once. Sequenced: peripheral blood. The origin of the receptors is a human donor in a cohort sampled during active COVID-19.

This rearrangement joins TRBV20-1 to TRBJ2-3, with TRBD1 matching 10 bases. Germline CDR1 and CDR2: DFQATT and SNEGSKA (reference sequence). Trimming at V came to 3 bases and at J to 0 bases, leaving 3 bases not matched to a gene. The CDR3 is 15 residues long. CDR3 in amino acids: CSASWDRGSTDTQYF. In nucleotides, the CDR3 is TGCAGTGCTAGTTGGGACAGGGGAAGCACAGATACGCAGTATTTT.

A single count supports this clone. The V and J genes are TRBV7-9 and TRBJ2-1; 8 nucleotides align to TRBD1. The V gene end was trimmed by 5 bases and the J gene end by 7 bases; junction bases not matched to a gene: 19. The V gene's germline CDR1 is SEHNR and CDR2 FQNEAQ (reference sequence). The CDR3 spans 18 residues. CDR3 sequence (DNA): TGTGCCAGCAGCCCCTTCAAAGGGGCCAGGGGGCTCATAAATGAGCAGTTCTTC. This codes for CASSPFKGARGLINEQFF.

The chain combines TRBV5-1 with TRBJ2-7; D might be TRBD2 (5 bases). V was cut by 4 bases and J by 3 bases, with 8 bases left in between. This CDR3 is built from 12 residues. CDR1 and CDR2 (germline): SGHRS, YFSETQ. DNA of the CDR3: TGCGCCAGCAGCATCGGAGGCTACGAGCAGTACTTC. As protein: CASSIGGYEQYF. Variable domain in full (rest from reference TRBV5-1 and TRBJ2-7): KAGVTQTPRYLIKTRGQQVTLSCSPISGHRSVSWYQQTPGQGLQFLFEYFSETQRNKGNFPGRFSGRQFSNSRSEMNVSTLELGDSALYLCASSIGGYEQYFGPGTRLTVT.

The CDR3 region is CASTRGMTYNSPLHF. The CDR3 nucleotides read TGTGCCAGCACGAGGGGGATGACCTATAATTCACCCCTCCACTTT. The chain recombines TRBV6-5 with TRBJ1-6, with D tentatively TRBD1 (6 bases). Germline V gene data show CDR1 as MNHEY and CDR2 as SVGAGI. V was trimmed by 7 bases and J by 2 bases, leaving 12 bases between them. The CDR3 runs 15 residues.

This clone was observed a single time. The V and J genes are TRBV15 and TRBJ2-7, with 9 bases matching TRBD1. Germline assignment: CDR1 LNHNV and CDR2 YYDKDF (reference sequence). V shed 1 base and J 6 bases; nucleotides not matched to a gene: 4. The CDR3 is 14 amino acids. Here the CDR3 reads CATSRGQGGGEQYF. The CDR3 DNA reads as TGTGCCACCAGCAGAGGACAGGGGGGAGGCGAGCAGTACTTC.

The chain links TRBV18 to TRBJ2-7; D is possibly TRBD1 (8 bases). The CDR3 extends over 17 amino acids. With 3 bases removed from V and 6 bases from J, the gap between germline ends came to 24 bases. Per the germline V gene, CDR1 is KGHSH and CDR2 is LQKENI. The CDR3 region has the DNA TGTGCCAGCTCACCTCCAGCTAGAGACAGGGGAGGGACCGAGCAGTACTTC. Its translation is CASSPPARDRGGTEQYF.

The gene calls are TRBV19 and TRBJ2-7; 7 bases are a match to TRBD1. The junction had 10 bases not matched to a gene; V was cut back by 5 bases and J by 0 bases. Germline assignment: CDR1 LNHDA and CDR2 SQIVND (reference sequence). This CDR3 has 16 amino acids. The CDR3 reads CASSSTGATYSYEQYF. The CDR3 DNA follows: TGTGCCAGTAGTTCAACAGGGGCCACATACTCCTACGAGCAGTACTTC.

V and J are TRBV10-2 and TRBJ2-7; 8 positions agree with TRBD2. This CDR3 spans 14 amino acids. With V trimmed by 5 bases and J by 4 bases, 7 bases remained unmatched. CDR1 WSHSY and CDR2 SAAADI come from the germline V gene. CDR3 DNA: TGCGCCAGCAGTCGAACGGGAGGGCTGTACGAGCAGTACTTC. This gives the protein CASSRTGGLYEQYF.

The genes are TRBV27 and TRBJ1-2; D remains unclear. V was trimmed by 2 bases and J by 3 bases, leaving 7 bases between them. Germline loops: CDR1 MNHEY, CDR2 SMNVEV (reference sequence). This CDR3 spans 13 amino acids. This CDR3 is CASSLQVDYGYTF. The CDR3 DNA follows: TGTGCCAGCAGTTTACAGGTTGACTATGGCTACACCTTC.

J is TRBJ1-6 and V is TRBV3-1 (or the pseudogene TRBV3-2); TRBD1 matches at 7 bases. Germline loops: CDR1 LGHDT, CDR2 YNNKEL (reference sequence). The V and J ends lost 3 bases and 10 bases, in that order; junction bases with no gene match: 6. The CDR3 is 14 amino acids. CDR3 coding DNA: TGTGCCAGCAGCCACACAGGGGAGAGATCACCCCTCCACTTT. It is translated as CASSHTGERSPLHF.

This chain connects TRBV27 to TRBJ2-1; possible D gene TRBD2, 5 bases. The V gene's germline CDR1 is MNHEY and CDR2 SMNVEV (reference sequence). The CDR3 totals 9 residues. Trimming pared 5 bases from V and 15 bases from J, leaving 8 bases between. CDR3 amino acids: CASSGRRFF. Here the CDR3 DNA reads TGTGCCAGCAGTGGGAGACGGTTCTTC.

The CDR3 sequence is CSGWGGQTQYF. In nucleotides, the CDR3 is TGCAGTGGGTGGGGAGGGCAGACCCAGTACTTC. The genes are TRBV20-1 and TRBJ2-5; TRBD2 matches at 7 bases. The CDR3 spans 11 residues. The V gene end was trimmed by 7 bases and the J gene end by 6 bases; junction bases not matched to a gene: 5. Germline loops: CDR1 DFQATT, CDR2 SNEGSKA (reference sequence).

The CDR3 sequence is CASSQVNTDTQYF. CDR3 bases: TGTGCCAGCAGCCAAGTCAACACAGATACGCAGTATTTT. The chain combines TRBV14 with TRBJ2-3; no reliable D call. Trimming removed 1 base from V and 2 bases from J, with 4 bases in between. Germline V gives CDR1 SGHDN, CDR2 FVKESK. This CDR3 spans 13 amino acids. The variable domain in full, with the rest retrieved from reference TRBV14 and TRBJ2-3, is EAGVTQFPSHSVIEKGQTVTLRCDPISGHDNLYWYRRVMGKEIKFLLHFVKESKQDESGMPNNRFLAERTGGTYSTLKVQPAELEDSGVYFCASSQVNTDTQYFGPGTRLTVL.

The J gene is TRBJ1-1, the V gene TRBV12-3 or TRBV12-4; no reliable D call. V lost 2 bases to trimming and J lost 5 bases, with 6 bases between them. The CDR3 length is 12 residues. CDR3 region: CASSLFGTEAFF. The CDR3 DNA follows: TGTGCCAGCAGTTTATTCGGGACTGAAGCTTTCTTT.

In DNA form, the CDR3 reads TGCGCCAGCGGGACAGGGTCAGCCTACGAGCAGTACTTC. It codes for CASGTGSAYEQYF. V and J are TRBV10-2 and TRBJ2-7, with 9 positions matching TRBD1. V lost 8 bases to trimming and J lost 2 bases; unmatched junction nucleotides: 4. This CDR3 has 13 amino acids. The germline gives CDR1 WSHSY, CDR2 SAAADI.

CDR3 residues: CASSLAYEQYF. In DNA, the CDR3 is TGTGCCAGCAGCTTGGCGTACGAGCAGTACTTC. The genes are TRBV5-6 and TRBJ2-7, with D hard to call. Per the germline V gene, CDR1 is SGHDT and CDR2 is YYEEEE. V dropped 0 bases and J dropped 4 bases, with 2 bases sitting between them. The CDR3 is 11 amino acids.

The genes are TRBV13 and TRBJ1-2, with D perhaps TRBD1 (5 bases). Trimming pared 5 bases from V and 4 bases from J, leaving 20 bases between. The CDR3 is made up of 16 amino acids. Germline V gene data show CDR1 as PRHDT and CDR2 as FYEKMQ (reference sequence). CDR3 protein: CASSVQGLGPLYGYTF. Here the CDR3 DNA reads TGTGCCAGCAGCGTCCAGGGTTTGGGGCCCCTCTATGGCTACACCTTC.

The chain carries TRBV5-1 and TRBJ2-7; tentative D call: TRBD2 (5 bases). The CDR3 loop spans 14 amino acids. Germline values: CDR1 SGHRS, CDR2 YFSETQ. V shed 2 bases and J shed 2 bases, with 11 bases lying between them. The CDR3 DNA sequence: TGCGCCAGCAGCTTTAGGGCGGGTACCTACGAGCAGTACTTC. Its translation is CASSFRAGTYEQYF.

V is TRBV11-3 and J is TRBJ2-1; the D gene is possibly TRBD2 (7 bases). Per the germline V gene, CDR1 is SGHNT and CDR2 is YENEEA. V gave up 5 bases and J gave up 2 bases, with 16 bases separating them. The CDR3 runs to 16 residues. CDR3 nucleotide sequence: TGTGCCAGCAGCCCTCGGGGGGCGGGGGCCTACAATGAGCAGTTCTTC. It codes for CASSPRGAGAYNEQFF.

The chain combines TRBV14 with TRBJ2-1; 10 bases map to TRBD2. With 6 bases clipped from V and 9 bases from J, the junction kept 11 bases outside the gene matches. CDR3 length: 15 residues. Per germline, CDR1 SGHDN and CDR2 FVKESK. The CDR3 sequence: CASRKGPSGSGEQFF. Here the CDR3 DNA reads TGTGCCAGCAGGAAAGGCCCTAGCGGGAGTGGTGAGCAGTTCTTC.

This clone was seen only a few times. The chain links TRBV27 to TRBJ2-2; TRBD1 matches at 9 bases. The CDR3 covers 14 residues. Trimming at V came to 5 bases and at J to 6 bases, leaving 4 bases not matched to a gene. The germline gives CDR1 MNHEY, CDR2 SMNVEV (reference sequence). As DNA, the CDR3 is TGTGCCAGCAGTCGGGACAGGGCTCCCGGGGAGCTGTTTTTT. Its protein is CASSRDRAPGELFF.

V is TRBV3-1 (or the pseudogene TRBV3-2) and J is TRBJ1-2, with TRBD1 matching over 7 bases. The junction had 6 bases not matched to a gene; V was cut back by 4 bases and J by 4 bases. Looked up from germline, CDR1 is LGHDT and CDR2 is YNNKEL (reference sequence). The CDR3 has 14 residues. The CDR3 sequence: CASSPRGPGYGYTF. CDR3 sequence (DNA): TGTGCCAGCAGCCCAAGGGGGCCCGGCTATGGCTACACCTTC.

The chain recombines TRBV11-3 with TRBJ2-3; the match to TRBD1 covers 7 bases. V trimming: 5 bases; J trimming: 9 bases; junction bases outside the gene matches: 5. The CDR3 runs 12 residues. CDR1 and CDR2 (germline): SGHNT, YENEEA. CDR3 sequence: CASSRLTGTQYF. For the CDR3, the DNA is TGTGCCAGCAGCAGACTGACAGGGACGCAGTATTTT.

This chain connects TRBV27 to TRBJ1-4, with 8 positions matching TRBD1. This CDR3 contains 13 residues. The germline gives CDR1 MNHEY, CDR2 SMNVEV (reference sequence). Germline trimming cut 6 bases from V and 4 bases from J; bases unmatched to any gene: 1. The CDR3 here is CASRGQDNEKLFF. The CDR3 DNA follows: TGTGCCAGCAGGGGACAGGATAATGAAAAACTGTTTTTT.

The chain uses TRBV12-3 or TRBV12-4 and TRBJ2-1; D is unclear. The CDR3 totals 13 residues. Trimming removed 3 bases from V and 3 bases from J, with 6 bases in between. The CDR3 protein is CASSLTVYNEQFF. The CDR3 region has the DNA TGTGCCAGCAGTTTGACTGTCTACAATGAGCAGTTCTTC.